The source of this T cell receptor beta chain is a study of cytotoxic CD8 clonotypes in ibrutinib-treated CLL. TCRdb keeps only in-frame clones here, not all; method: immunoSEQ multiplex PCR. The table has about 76,000 clones, roughly 83% seen once; the top ten hold less than 45%. This material consisted of PBMCs, taken after 24 months of ibrutinib treatment. The clonotype originates from a human donor with chronic lymphocytic leukemia.

Written as DNA, the CDR3 is TGCGCCAGCAGCCAAGTGGGGGGACTAGCGGGAGCTCCGAACACCGGGGAGCTGTTTTTT. It encodes CASSQVGGLAGAPNTGELFF. The V and J genes are TRBV4-1 and TRBJ2-2, with 14 bases that match TRBD2. The CDR3 totals 20 residues. Germline loops: CDR1 MGHRA, CDR2 YSYEKL. V trimming: 1 base; J trimming: 0 bases; junction bases outside the gene matches: 7.